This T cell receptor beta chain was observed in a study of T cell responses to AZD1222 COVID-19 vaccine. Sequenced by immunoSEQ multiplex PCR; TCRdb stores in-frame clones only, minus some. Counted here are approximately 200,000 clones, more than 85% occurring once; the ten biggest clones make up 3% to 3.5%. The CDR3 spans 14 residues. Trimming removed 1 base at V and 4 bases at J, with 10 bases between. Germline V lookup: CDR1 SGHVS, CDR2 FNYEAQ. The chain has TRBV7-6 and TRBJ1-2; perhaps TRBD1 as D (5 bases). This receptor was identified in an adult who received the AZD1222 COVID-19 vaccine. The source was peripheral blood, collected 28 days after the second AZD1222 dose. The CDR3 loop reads CASSLDGTFYGYTF. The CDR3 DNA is TGTGCCAGCAGCTTAGATGGGACCTTCTATGGCTACACCTTC.